This entry lists 2 T cell receptor beta chains sequenced from one sample in a study of T cell responses to AZD1222 COVID-19 vaccine. TCRdb's table, derived via immunoSEQ multiplex PCR, lists solely in-frame clones and lacks some. The data contain 100,000 to 150,000 clones, around 90% of them seen just once; the ten biggest clones take up roughly 5.4%. The sample in question was peripheral blood, obtained on day 0 of AZD1222 vaccination. Receptors were obtained from an adult in good health.

The V call is TRBV12-3 or TRBV12-4, the J call TRBJ2-5; D is perhaps TRBD1 (5 bases). The CDR3 has 11 amino acids. V was trimmed by 6 bases and J by 5 bases, leaving 7 bases between them. The CDR3 bases are TGTGCCAGCAGCAGGGTTGAGACCCAGTACTTC. It specifies CASSRVETQYF.

This sequence joins TRBV24-1 and TRBJ2-4; D unclear. The V gene's germline CDR1 is KGHDR and CDR2 SFDVKD. This CDR3 contains 11 residues. V lost 9 bases, J lost 5 bases, and 7 bases lay in between. As DNA, the CDR3 is TGTGCCACCGCGGCCCAAAACATTCAGTACTTC. Encoded protein: CATAAQNIQYF.